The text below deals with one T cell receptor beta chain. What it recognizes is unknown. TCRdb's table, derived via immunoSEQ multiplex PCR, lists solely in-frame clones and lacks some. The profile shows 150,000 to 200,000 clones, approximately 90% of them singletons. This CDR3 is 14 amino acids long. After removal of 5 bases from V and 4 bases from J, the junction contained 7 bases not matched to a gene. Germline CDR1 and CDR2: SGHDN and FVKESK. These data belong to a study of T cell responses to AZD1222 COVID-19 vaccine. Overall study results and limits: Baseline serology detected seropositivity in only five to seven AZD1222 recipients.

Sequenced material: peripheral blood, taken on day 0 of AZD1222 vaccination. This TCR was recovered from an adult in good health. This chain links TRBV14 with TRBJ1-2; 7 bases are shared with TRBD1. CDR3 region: CASSWGQTFYGYTF. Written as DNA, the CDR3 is TGTGCCAGCAGCTGGGGACAGACCTTCTATGGCTACACCTTC.